This is a list of T cell receptor beta chains from one sample in a study of cytomegalovirus exposure and HLA in healthy donors. This table comes from immunoSEQ multiplex PCR, and its TCRdb copy is limited to in-frame clones, with some not included. The data contain about 160,000 clones, roughly 91% of them singletons. Sample: PBMCs. Every receptor here comes from a man younger than 35 in good health and CMV-seropositive. Each CDR3 is given with its conserved first and last residue. Each record gives: clone size, V gene, J gene, D gene, CDR3 DNA, CDR3 protein. D genes are given only for firm matches. A row's size may be missing; if present it is once, few, many or a size class.

>NA|TRBV28|TRBJ1-2|TRBD1
TGTGCCAGCGGAGACAGGGCTAGTGGCTACACCTTC
CASGDRASGYTF
>NA|TRBV5-1|TRBJ2-2|TRBD1
TGCGCCAGCAGCTTGGTCCGGGACAGGCGCCAGTCATCCAACACCGGGGAGCTGTTTTTT
CASSLVRDRRQSSNTGELFF
>NA|TRBV30|TRBJ1-2|NA
TGTGCCTGGAGTGCTCAATTGACAGCGACCGGCGGCTACACCTTC
CAWSAQLTATGGYTF
>NA|TRBV5-4|TRBJ2-1|TRBD1
TGTGCCAGCACCTTCGGGGACAGGGTTAACGATGAGCAGTTCTTC
CASTFGDRVNDEQFF
>NA|TRBV28|TRBJ1-5|NA
TGTGCCAGCACCCAAGCAGGGGCTAGCAATCAGCCCCAGCATTTT
CASTQAGASNQPQHF
>NA|TRBV27|TRBJ2-1|NA
TGTGCCAGCAGTTTACGAGGGTTTGGCAATGAGCAGTTCTTC
CASSLRGFGNEQFF
>NA|TRBV9|TRBJ1-2|NA
TGTGCCAGCAGCGTAGGTCCCCAGGGAACCCACTATGGCTACACCTTC
CASSVGPQGTHYGYTF
>NA|TRBV27|TRBJ2-7|TRBD1
TGTGCCAGCAGTTTAAGGGCGCAATCAGGGGGCACGTACTTC
CASSLRAQSGGTYF
>NA|TRBV5-5|TRBJ1-1|TRBD1
TGTGCCAGCAGGTTTGGACAGGCTAACACTGAAGCTTTCTTT
CASRFGQANTEAFF
>NA|TRBV6-6|TRBJ2-6|NA
TGTGCCAGCAGACAACAGGCCTCTGGGGCCAACGTCCTGACTTTC
CASRQQASGANVLTF
>NA|TRBV28|TRBJ2-7|TRBD2
TGTGCCAGCAGAATAACTAGCGGGGCCTACGAGCAGTACTTC
CASRITSGAYEQYF
>NA|TRBV27|TRBJ1-2|TRBD1
TGTGCCAGCAGTCCCGCCGGGACAGGGGGCGCAAACTATGGCTACACCTTC
CASSPAGTGGANYGYTF
>NA|TRBV7-2|TRBJ2-7|NA
TGTGCCAGCACCAGATCGGGGGGCGAAGCCTACGAGCAGTACTTC
CASTRSGGEAYEQYF
>NA|TRBV28|TRBJ1-4|TRBD1
TGTGCCAGCAACCCACAGGGGGTGGTTGAAAAACTGTTTTTT
CASNPQGVVEKLFF
>NA|TRBV15|TRBJ2-7|TRBD1
TGTGCCACCAGCCCGGACAGGGGTATGCCCTACGAGCAGTACTTC
CATSPDRGMPYEQYF
>NA|TRBV29-1|TRBJ1-2|NA
TGCAGCGTTGGTTACAGGCGCTATGGCTACACCTTC
CSVGYRRYGYTF
>NA|TRBV7-9|TRBJ2-3|TRBD1
TGTGCCAGCAGCCCCGGGACAGGGAGAGCAGATACGCAGTATTTT
CASSPGTGRADTQYF
>NA|TRBV10-3|TRBJ2-7|NA
TGTGCCATCAGTGGTAGTGGCGAGCAGTACTTC
CAISGSGEQYF
>NA|TRBV7-2|TRBJ2-7|NA
TGTGCCAGCAGCACTACCGGGAGAGCCTACGAGCAGTACTTC
CASSTTGRAYEQYF
>NA|TRBV30|TRBJ1-2|NA
TGTGCCTGGAGTTCGGTTCTCATTAACTATGGCTACACCTTC
CAWSSVLINYGYTF
>NA|TRBV18|TRBJ1-1|TRBD1
TGTGCCAGCTCACCCCAACAGGGGTCCACTGAAGCTTTCTTT
CASSPQQGSTEAFF
>NA|TRBV27|TRBJ1-2|NA
TGTGCCAGCAGTTCACACTTAAAAGGGGTGGCAGGGAATAACTATGGCTACACCTTC
CASSSHLKGVAGNNYGYTF
>NA|TRBV19|TRBJ1-5|NA
TGTGCCAGTAGTCCCTTGGAGGCAGGGGCTAGCAATCAGCCCCAGCATTTT
CASSPLEAGASNQPQHF
>NA|TRBV28|TRBJ2-1|NA
TGTGCCAGCAGTTCACAGGGAGTGGGTTACAATGAGCAGTTCTTC
CASSSQGVGYNEQFF
>NA|TRBV28|TRBJ1-3|NA
TGTGCCAGCAGTGACGGACACCCTATTGAGGACTCTGGAAACACCATATATTTT
CASSDGHPIEDSGNTIYF
>NA|TRBV2|TRBJ2-2|TRBD2
TGTGCCAGCAGCCGATCGACTAGCGGCCAAAAGACCGGGGAGCTGTTTTTT
CASSRSTSGQKTGELFF
>NA|TRBV6-9|TRBJ1-5|NA
TGTGCCAGCACCCCGAGGGGGTATAGCAATCAGCCCCAGCATTTT
CASTPRGYSNQPQHF
>NA|TRBV10-3|TRBJ2-2|TRBD1
TGTGCCATCAGTGAGTCGACCGGACAGGGGGTCGGATTTTCCGGGGAGCTGTTTTTT
CAISESTGQGVGFSGELFF
>NA|TRBV5-4|TRBJ1-2|NA
TGTGCCAGCAGCTTGGCTGGGATAGGGAGGGGAGAAGGGGGCTACACCTTC
CASSLAGIGRGEGGYTF
>NA|TRBV4-1|TRBJ1-1|TRBD1
TGCGCCAGCAGCCAAGCCGGGACAGGGAAAAGGATGAACACTGAAGCTTTCTTT
CASSQAGTGKRMNTEAFF
>NA|TRBV5-1|TRBJ2-3|TRBD2
TGCGCCAGCAGCAGGAAGGCTTCCAGCGGGAGCGGGGGAGATACGCAGTATTTT
CASSRKASSGSGGDTQYF
>once|TRBV28|TRBJ2-1|NA
TGTGCCAGCAGTTCAACAGGGCGTACCTACAATGAGCAGTTCTTC
CASSSTGRTYNEQFF
>NA|TRBV7-9|TRBJ2-5|TRBD1
TGTGCCAGCAGCTTAGTCACGGGACAGGCAAAAGAGACCCAGTACTTC
CASSLVTGQAKETQYF
>NA|TRBV7-3|TRBJ2-1|NA
TGTGCCAGCAGCCTCTCAGGAGGGTGGTCCGATGAGCAGTTCTTC
CASSLSGGWSDEQFF
>NA|TRBV18|TRBJ2-3|NA
TGTGCCAGCTCACCACAGACAGGCCCTGATACGCAGTATTTT
CASSPQTGPDTQYF
>NA|TRBV7-7|TRBJ2-1|NA
TGTGCTAGCAGCCCATATCGTAGCTCCTACAATGAGCAGTTCTTC
CASSPYRSSYNEQFF
>NA|TRBV11-2|TRBJ2-2|TRBD2
TGTGCCAGCAATCGGGGGGGAACCGGGGAGCTGTTTTTT
CASNRGGTGELFF
>NA|TRBV9|TRBJ2-1|TRBD2
TGTGCCAGCAGCGTAACTAGCGTCGACTCCTACAATGAGCAGTTCTTC
CASSVTSVDSYNEQFF
>NA|TRBV4-1|TRBJ2-3|TRBD1
TGCGCCAGCAGCCTCATTGGACAGGGAAGAGGCACAGATACGCAGTATTTT
CASSLIGQGRGTDTQYF
>NA|TRBV5-4|TRBJ2-1|TRBD1
TGTGCCAGCAGCTTTAAGGGGGCTGAGCAGTTCTTC
CASSFKGAEQFF